The T cell receptor beta chain described here comes from a study of tissue T cells after allogeneic stem cell transplantation (dated by TCRdb to the early 2020s). Study-wide context: Using research autopsies of patients with and without GVHD, plus mouse models of GVHD, the study profiled TCR beta repertoires across many tissues. The human arm was conducted as a prospective observational study, and neither blinding nor randomization was performed. The study at large found these results: Within patients, how anatomically similar tissues were was a major factor shaping TCR repertoire composition, regardless of disease or transplant status. Only a few T cell clones appeared in more than one patient, yet motif-based clustering showed tissue-specific repertoire signatures that were shared between patients. Which tissue TCRs were alloreactive or antigen-specific was not determined in the study, and some of the clones might have been host cells that persisted. Blood and spleen T cells captured only a limited portion of the TCR repertoire detected in tissues, in both patients and mice. Sampling depth was acknowledged as a limitation, and the patient cohort was both small and clinically heterogeneous.

The time point label here, explained by the study, means: mouse harvest day 7 after allogeneic transplant. Mouse grafts combined 10^7 T-cell-depleted bone marrow cells with 10^6 splenic CD5+ T cells, given via tail vein injection. GVHD in mice was modeled with a major MHC-mismatch B6 (H2b) into BALB/c (H2d) model, and tissues were profiled at day 7 or 14. Mouse tissues and retro-orbital blood were harvested on day 7 or 14 post-transplant using separate sterile tools per animal; livers were flushed beforehand. Before genomic DNA isolation with the DNeasy Blood & Tissue Kit, mouse tissues were minced using razor blades in buffered saline. Including the terminal cysteine and phenylalanine, the CDR3 comprises 17 residues. Sequencing covers 48 bases of the CDR3, shown here with the frame starting at base 1. The germline V gene encodes CDR1 SNHLY and CDR2 FYNGKV (reference sequence). V loses 1 base at its end and J loses 1 base; junction bases beyond the gene matches: 7.

With regard to this clone: The antigen this receptor binds is unknown. The gene nomenclature and germline references here are murine. The read ends 1 residue before the CDR3 terminus; that terminus is restored from the germline J gene.

Library construction relied on the immunoSEQ multiplex PCR assay. TCRbeta CDR3 sequencing was performed at survey depth by Adaptive Biotechnologies, and CDR3 sequences, V/J genes, productive frequency and template counts were reported. Amplification of TCR beta CDR3 regions started from genomic DNA instead of RNA. The original methods were these. Jensen-Shannon divergence was used to quantify pairwise repertoire overlap between tissues, with a value of 1 indicating complete divergence and a value of 0 indicating identical repertoires. Tissues were grouped by single-linkage agglomerative hierarchical clustering of pairwise JSD values, and the clustering results were shown as dendrograms. GLIPH2 was applied to all patient samples using simulation_depth 1000, kmer_min_depth 3, and cdr3_length_cutoff 8, and only groups with more than two unique CDR3s were retained. In a standardized tissue-overlap score, Jaccard GLIPH-group overlap across patients was extrapolated to a standard repertoire size of 1000 clones. Linear mixed-effect models, with tissue as a fixed effect and individual as a random effect, were used to test how diversity related to clinical or experimental variables. TCRdb obtained this table from immuneACCESS and retained in-frame rearrangements with V and J assigned. These tables miss some clones; where compared with another copy, unresolved V genes account for less than half of the shortfall, and the remainder is unexplained. V and J calls and clone size are as listed in that table; D and trimming were resolved from the DNA. The sample yields some 7,000 clones; about 45% were counted once. The biggest ten clones account for 6.5% to 10% of the sample.

This TCR derives from a female BALB/c mouse given C57BL/6 T cells with graft-versus-host disease after an allogeneic hematopoietic cell transplant. The chain uses TRBV3 and TRBJ2-4, and TRBD2 matches 8 of the central bases. The sample was lymph node tissue. The sequenced CDR3 bases are TGTGCCAGCAGCTTAGAAGGCTGGGGGGTTGGTCAAAACACCTTGTAC. It specifies CASSLEGWGVGQNTLY. The full CDR3 protein reads CASSLEGWGVGQNTLYF.